This T cell receptor (beta chain) originates from a study of cytomegalovirus exposure and HLA in healthy donors. This clone was seen a handful of times. The PCR contained 60 Vbeta and 13 Jbeta primers. Sequencing was performed with immunoSEQ multiplex PCR; in TCRdb, only in-frame clones are kept and a portion is missing. The sample holds under 200,000 clones, more than 70% seen once. Germline CDR1 reads MNHEY; CDR2 reads SMNVEV (reference sequence). The V end was cut by 3 bases, the J end by 0 bases, with 12 bases between. CDR3 length equals 15 residues. The sequenced sample was PBMCs. The chain links TRBV27 to TRBJ2-7; D gene ambiguous. The clonotype comes from a woman in her thirties or forties in good health and CMV-seropositive. The CDR3 sequence: CASSFGQFSSYEQYF. CDR3 coding DNA: TGTGCCAGCAGTTTTGGGCAATTTAGCTCCTACGAGCAGTACTTC.